This is a list of T cell receptor beta chains from one sample in a study of CD8+CD57+ T cells in acquired aplastic anemia. TCRdb re-called the reads through MiXCR, storing one row per CDR3 protein. The data show 150,000 to 180,000 distinct CDR3 sequences, about 48% seen once. Sequencing was carried out using sorted CD4+, CD8+, or CD8+CD57+ T cells (not recorded which) from PBMCs. The source is a human donor with aplastic anemia. Both conserved end residues are part of each CDR3. A D gene is named only where the DNA matches it firmly. Only some rows state a clone size, as once, few, many or a class for expanded clones.

many | TRBD2 | TRBJ2-7 | TRBV13 | TGTGCCAGCAGCCTTACGACTAGCGGGGGGATCGACGAGCAGTACTTC | CASSLTTSGGIDEQYF
many | - | TRBJ2-7 | TRBV11-2 | TGTGCCAGCAGCGTAGCATCGGCCTCCTACGAGCAGTACTTC | CASSVASASYEQYF
many | TRBD2 | TRBJ2-1 | TRBV5-4 | TGTGCCAGCAGCTTGGGCGCTAGCGGGGGAGACAATGAGCAGTTCTTC | CASSLGASGGDNEQFF
many | - | TRBJ1-1 | TRBV7-9 | TGTGCCAGCAGCTTAGGGGACCCCCGATGGGGCACTGAAGCTTTCTTT | CASSLGDPRWGTEAFF
few | TRBD1 | TRBJ1-1 | TRBV4-3 | TGCGCCAGCAGCCAGGACAGGGTGCGCACTGAAGCTTTCTTT | CASSQDRVRTEAFF
many | - | TRBJ2-7 | TRBV4-1 | TGCGCCAGCAGCCAAGGGGGGTCAACAGGTTTCTCCTACGAGCAGTACTTC | CASSQGGSTGFSYEQYF
many | TRBD1 | TRBJ1-2 | TRBV9 | TGTGCCAGCAGCCCTGACAGGGGTGGGGGCTACACCTTC | CASSPDRGGGYTF
many | TRBD2 | TRBJ2-3 | TRBV20-1 | TGCAGTGCGCTGGGACTAGCGATAGATACGCAGTATTTT | CSALGLAIDTQYF
once | - | TRBJ2-3 | TRBV7-8 | TGTGCCAGCAGCTCCCTCGGGTCGCAGTATTTT | CASSSLGSQYF
many | TRBD2 | TRBJ2-1 | TRBV20-1 | TGCAGTGCTAGAGTTTTAACTAGCGGATACAATGAGCAGTTCTTC | CSARVLTSGYNEQFF
- | TRBD1 | TRBJ2-7 | TRBV12-3/TRBV12-4 | TGTGCCAGCAGTTTAGTGAGGACAGGGGACGAGCAGTACTTC | CASSLVRTGDEQYF
- | - | TRBJ2-1 | TRBV20-1 | TGCAGTGCTAGAGATTCTCAGGGGCCTTACAATGAGCAGTTCTTC | CSARDSQGPYNEQFF
few | TRBD1 | TRBJ2-5 | TRBV7-3 | TGTGCCAGCAGTCTTACAGGGGAAGAGACCCAGTACTTC | CASSLTGEETQYF
once | - | TRBJ2-1 | TRBV7-8 | - | CASSLVAPTSSTSGRNEQFF
- | TRBD2 | TRBJ2-1 | TRBV9 | TGTGCCAGCAGCCGGGGGTCTAGCGGCTACAATGAGCAGTTCTTC | CASSRGSSGYNEQFF
many | TRBD1 | TRBJ2-2 | TRBV6-1 | TGTGCCAGCAGACAGGGGCCAAACACCGGGGAGCTGTTTTTT | CASRQGPNTGELFF
- | - | TRBJ2-5 | TRBV6-1 | TGTGCCAGCGCCCCATACCAAGAGACCCAGTACTTC | CASAPYQETQYF
many | TRBD2 | TRBJ2-1 | TRBV25-1 | TGTGCCAGCAGTGCGACCCGACTAGCAGATGAGCAGTTCTTC | CASSATRLADEQFF
- | TRBD2 | TRBJ2-1 | TRBV12-3/TRBV12-4 | TGTGCCAGCAGTCCCATCCCCGGGACTAGCGGGGGCAGGAGCTCCTACAATGAGCAGTTCTTC | CASSPIPGTSGGRSSYNEQFF
- | - | TRBJ1-1 | TRBV2 | TGTGCCAGCAGTGAACGGGGGAGGAACACTGAAGCTTTCTTT | CASSERGRNTEAFF
- | - | TRBJ2-5 | TRBV5-1 | TGCGCCAGCAGCTTGTACCCGGGGAACCAAGAGACCCAGTACTTC | CASSLYPGNQETQYF
once | TRBD1 | TRBJ2-7 | TRBV19 | TGTGCCAGTAGTACCCAGACAGGGGAGAAACACTTC | CASSTQTGEKHF
many | TRBD2 | TRBJ2-1 | TRBV19 | TGTGCCAGTAGTGCCCAGCGGGGGGGCTCCTACAATGAGCAGTTCTTC | CASSAQRGGSYNEQFF
- | TRBD1 | TRBJ2-5 | TRBV10-1 | TGCGCCAGCAGTGAGACTGACAGGGGCCAAGAGACCCAGTACTTC | CASSETDRGQETQYF
many | - | TRBJ2-7 | TRBV27 | TGTGCCAGCAGCGACACCACGAGCTGGGAGCAGTACTTC | CASSDTTSWEQYF
- | TRBD2 | TRBJ2-3 | TRBV15 | TGTGCCACCAGCAGAGGCACTAGCGGGCTCAGCACAGATACGCAGTATTTT | CATSRGTSGLSTDTQYF
- | - | TRBJ2-7 | TRBV19 | TGTGCCAGTAGTATAAATGGAGATTACGAGCAGTACTTC | CASSINGDYEQYF
- | - | TRBJ2-1 | TRBV20-1 | TGCAGTGCCAGCAGTTACGGATCGGGGGAGTACAATGAGCAGTTCTTC | CSASSYGSGEYNEQFF
- | - | TRBJ1-6 | TRBV10-1 | TGCGCCAGCAGGGGGGGCACATCGAGCTCCTATAATTCACCCCTCCACTTT | CASRGGTSSSYNSPLHF
- | - | TRBJ1-2 | TRBV15 | TGTGCCACCAGCAGAGATAGAGGGCCCCATGGCCACACCTTC | CATSRDRGPHGHTF
- | - | TRBJ1-5 | TRBV12-3/TRBV12-4 | TGTGCCAGCAGTTACATTAATCAGCCCCAGCATTTT | CASSYINQPQHF
once | TRBD1 | TRBJ2-3 | TRBV20-1 | TGCAGTGCTAGAGGCCCGGGACAGGGCACAGATACGCAGTATTTT | CSARGPGQGTDTQYF
- | - | TRBJ2-6 | TRBV2 | TGTGCCAGCAGGGGGACAGGGGCCAACGTCCTGACTTTC | CASRGTGANVLTF
- | TRBD2 | TRBJ2-7 | TRBV7-9 | TGTGCCAGCAGCCGGACTAGCTCCACCTACGAGCAGTACTTC | CASSRTSSTYEQYF
many | - | TRBJ2-7 | TRBV29-1 | TGCAGCGTTACAAGTGGGGGCAGGGACTACGAGCAGTACTTC | CSVTSGGRDYEQYF
many | - | TRBJ2-1 | TRBV14 | TGTGCCAGCAGCCAGGCTTCCGGGCAGAAAACTTACAATGAGCAGTTCTTC | CASSQASGQKTYNEQFF
many | - | TRBJ2-1 | TRBV12-3/TRBV12-4 | TGTGCCAGCAGTCATTCAGGGGCCCTCAATGAGCAGTTCTTC | CASSHSGALNEQFF
- | - | TRBJ1-6 | TRBV4-1 | TGCGCCAGCATCCATAATTCACCCCTCCACTTT | CASIHNSPLHF
few | TRBD1 | TRBJ2-7 | TRBV15 | TGTGCCACCAGAGAGGGGGGCTTGACAGGGGGTCTGGAGGAGCAGTACTTC | CATREGGLTGGLEEQYF
many | - | TRBJ2-2 | TRBV4-1 | TGCGCCAGCAGCCAAGTTGTCGGGGAGCTGTTTTTT | CASSQVVGELFF
many | TRBD1 | TRBJ2-2 | TRBV2 | TGTGCCAGCAGCACCACGACAGGGGGCGACAACACCGGGGAGCTGTTTTTT | CASSTTTGGDNTGELFF
- | - | TRBJ2-3 | TRBV5-3 | TGTGCCAGCATGCTCTGGGGTACGCAGTATTTT | CASMLWGTQYF
many | - | TRBJ1-2 | TRBV20-1 | TGCAGTGCTAGAGATCGGGATTCCAACTATGGCTACACCTTC | CSARDRDSNYGYTF
few | - | TRBJ2-3 | TRBV9 | TGTGCCAGCAGCGTTGGAGATACGCAGTATTTT | CASSVGDTQYF